What follows describes a single T cell receptor beta chain. This PCR relied on a set of 60 Vbeta primers and 13 Jbeta primers. TCRdb's table, derived via immunoSEQ multiplex PCR, lists solely in-frame clones and lacks some. In the table there are more than 95,000 clones, around 73% of which are singletons. This sample is drawn from a study of cytomegalovirus exposure and HLA in healthy donors. Trimming cost V 4 bases and J 0 bases, with 11 bases left between them. Looked up from germline, CDR1 is SGHNT and CDR2 is YYREEE (reference sequence). This CDR3 has 16 amino acids. The genes are TRBV5-4 and TRBJ1-6, with D unclear. The receptor comes from a man aged 30 to 39 in good health and CMV-seropositive. Sequenced sample: PBMCs. The CDR3 sequence: CASSESWSSYNSPLHF. The CDR3 DNA sequence: TGTGCCAGCAGCGAGAGCTGGAGCTCCTATAATTCACCCCTCCACTTT.